The 23 T cell receptor beta chains listed next were all sequenced from one sample in a study of blood T cell repertoires in COVID-19. TCRdb's copy holds only in-frame clones and misses some; the assay was immunoSEQ multiplex PCR. The repertoire holds around 72,000 clones, with approximately 86% as singletons. Input material: peripheral blood. The receptors originated from a woman in her forties or fifties with acute or convalescent COVID-19.

The chain employs TRBV5-1 and TRBJ1-6, with TRBD1 matching over 9 bases. V trimming: 1 base; J trimming: 7 bases; junction bases outside the gene matches: 3. This CDR3 is built from 15 residues. Per germline, CDR1 SGHRS and CDR2 YFSETQ. CDR3 nucleotide sequence: TGCGCCAGCAGCTTGACAGGGGGCGAAAATTCACCCCTCCACTTT. It is translated as CASSLTGGENSPLHF.

The V call is TRBV7-2, the J call TRBJ1-4; unclear D gene. The CDR3 covers 14 residues. CDR1 is SGHTA and CDR2 is FQGNSA in the germline V gene. V was shortened by 4 bases and J by 8 bases, with 14 bases between the two germline ends. CDR3 DNA: TGTGCCAGCAGCTCCGCGGGGAAAGGAGAAAAACTGTTTTTT. This translates into CASSSAGKGEKLFF.

This clone has more than one count but fewer than ten. This chain connects TRBV28 to TRBJ1-2; TRBD1 might be the D (6 bases). Deletions cut 7 bases from V and 7 bases from J, with 13 bases between. The CDR3 length is 12 residues. The germline V gene has CDR1 MDHEN and CDR2 SYDVKM. The CDR3 loop is CASTSRGGGYTF. CDR3 DNA: TGTGCCAGCACCTCCAGAGGGGGTGGCTACACCTTC.

The chain is built from TRBV4-1 and TRBJ1-4, with 8 bases lining up with TRBD1. This CDR3 contains 15 residues. The V segment lost 2 bases and the J segment 8 bases; nucleotides outside the gene matches: 7. Germline V gene lookup returns CDR1 MGHRA and CDR2 YSYEKL. The CDR3: CASSQPGTGREKLFF. The CDR3 coding sequence is TGCGCCAGCAGCCAACCCGGGACAGGTCGCGAAAAACTGTTTTTT.

The chain has TRBV19 and TRBJ2-3; D remains ambiguous. Trimming left V 5 bases short and J 1 base short, with 13 bases between. There are 15 residues in the CDR3. CDR1 and CDR2 (germline): LNHDA, SQIVND (reference sequence). CDR3 nucleotide sequence: TGTGCCAGTAGTCAGTTGCGGCTAGGCACAGATACGCAGTATTTT. This codes for CASSQLRLGTDTQYF.

V is TRBV7-8 and J is TRBJ1-5; no reliable D call. Trimming left V 5 bases short and J 4 bases short, with 9 bases between. This CDR3 is built from 13 residues. Germline V lookup: CDR1 SGHVS, CDR2 FQNEAQ. The CDR3 is CASSQSTNQPQHF. CDR3 bases: TGTGCCAGCAGCCAATCTACTAATCAGCCCCAGCATTTT.

The chain carries TRBV7-8 and TRBJ1-1; D is unresolved. Germline V lookup: CDR1 SGHVS, CDR2 FQNEAQ. Trimming shortened V by 5 bases and J by 1 base, and 14 bases separated the two germline ends. This CDR3 is built from 15 residues. CDR3 DNA: TGTGCCAGCAGCACCGACCAGCCGGGGAACACTGAAGCTTTCTTT. Residues: CASSTDQPGNTEAFF.

This chain uses TRBV11-2 with TRBJ1-1; 7 positions agree with TRBD1. This CDR3 comprises 18 residues. CDR1 and CDR2 (germline): SGHAT, FQNNGV. The ends lost 5 bases at V and 0 bases at J; junction bases unmatched: 15. The CDR3 DNA reads as TGTGCCAGCAGCCTAGGTAGGAGGACAGGATCAATGAACACTGAAGCTTTCTTT. Translated, it gives CASSLGRRTGSMNTEAFF.

This chain connects TRBV6-5 to TRBJ2-5, with 7 bases that match TRBD2. In germline, CDR1 is MNHEY, CDR2 SVGAGI. CDR3 length: 12 amino acids. Trimming at V came to 10 bases and at J to 5 bases, leaving 7 bases not matched to a gene. The CDR3 sequence: CATGGGWETQYF. In DNA form, the CDR3 reads TGTGCCACCGGGGGAGGGTGGGAGACCCAGTACTTC.

The chain joins TRBV5-1 to TRBJ2-3; maybe TRBD1 (6 bases). Trimming pared 0 bases from V and 4 bases from J, leaving 15 bases between. Germline V gene sequence: CDR1 SGHRS, CDR2 YFSETQ. The CDR3 spans 16 residues. CDR3: CASSLALGAGADTQYF. The CDR3 nucleotides read TGCGCCAGCAGCTTGGCCTTGGGGGCGGGCGCAGATACGCAGTATTTT.

The J gene is TRBJ2-3, the V gene TRBV6-5; 8 positions agree with TRBD2. This CDR3 comprises 15 residues. Unmatched junction bases numbered 7, after V lost 6 bases and J lost 2 bases. Germline V CDR1 and CDR2: MNHEY, SVGAGI. This CDR3 reads CASSWSGSDTDTQYF. The DNA of the CDR3 is TGTGCCAGCAGCTGGAGCGGGAGCGACACAGATACGCAGTATTTT.

The J gene is TRBJ1-3, the V gene TRBV28, with a tentative D call TRBD1 (5 bases). V lost 1 base and J lost 3, with 19 bases in between. This CDR3 contains 18 residues. The germline gives CDR1 MDHEN, CDR2 SYDVKM. This CDR3 is CASSLSRSGARSGNTIYF. For the CDR3, the DNA is TGTGCCAGCAGTTTATCCAGGAGTGGGGCGCGGAGTGGAAACACCATATATTTT.

The chain is built from TRBV5-4 and TRBJ1-2; perhaps TRBD1 as D (5 bases). This CDR3 is 14 amino acids long. The germline V gene encodes CDR1 SGHNT and CDR2 YYREEE (reference sequence). V lost 0 bases and J 4 bases, leaving 10 bases between the germline ends. The CDR3 bases are TGTGCCAGCAGCTTGGTAGGACAAGGCTATGGCTACACCTTC. This gives the protein CASSLVGQGYGYTF. Variable domain in full (rest from reference TRBV5-4 and TRBJ1-2): ETGVTQSPTHLIKTRGQQVTLRCSSQSGHNTVSWYQQALGQGPQFIFQYYREEENGRGNFPPRFSGLQFPNYSSELNVNALELDDSALYLCASSLVGQGYGYTFGSGTRLTVV.

The chain is built from TRBV28 and TRBJ2-2; weak D call: TRBD1 (5 bases). The V end lost 3 bases, the J end lost 7 bases, and 9 bases lay between the germline ends. Germline V CDR1 and CDR2: MDHEN, SYDVKM. The CDR3 runs 13 residues. This CDR3 reads CASSFAGLGELFF. The CDR3 DNA reads as TGTGCCAGCAGTTTTGCAGGGCTCGGGGAGCTGTTTTTT.

The chain couples TRBV4-1 to TRBJ2-7; no firm D call. The CDR3 runs 16 residues. Between the trimmed V and J ends, which lost 4 bases and 0 bases, there was a span of 16 bases. CDR1 and CDR2 from the germline V gene are MGHRA and YSYEKL. The CDR3 nucleotides are TGCGCCAGCAGCCCAGAACCCCACGTTAGCTCCTACGAGCAGTACTTC. Its protein product is CASSPEPHVSSYEQYF.

The chain carries TRBV9 and TRBJ2-7; D not certain. V lost 0 bases and J 7 bases, leaving 20 bases between the germline ends. CDR1 and CDR2 (germline): SGDLS, YYNGEE. This CDR3 contains 16 residues. This CDR3 is CASSVGVRPSIQEQYF. CDR3 nucleotide sequence: TGTGCCAGCAGCGTAGGTGTCAGGCCTTCTATTCAGGAGCAGTACTTC.

This clone was counted once. The chain has TRBV19 and TRBJ1-1; tentative D call: TRBD1 (5 bases). Germline-derived CDR1 and CDR2 are LNHDA and SQIVND (reference sequence). Trimming pared 3 bases from V and 0 bases from J, leaving 8 bases between. This CDR3 contains 14 residues. CDR3 sequence: CASSIGGMNTEAFF. The CDR3 DNA is TGTGCCAGTAGTATTGGGGGGATGAACACTGAAGCTTTCTTT.

This rearrangement joins TRBV30 to TRBJ2-7; TRBD1 agrees at 8 bases. V lost 5 bases and J lost 3; bases outside the gene matches: 9. The germline gives CDR1 GTSNPN, CDR2 SVGIG (reference sequence). This CDR3 contains 14 residues. CDR3 DNA sequence: TGTGCCTGGCGCCCGGGACAGGCCCTCTACGAGCAGTACTTC. This codes for CAWRPGQALYEQYF.

The rearrangement links TRBV12-3 or TRBV12-4 to TRBJ1-5; tentatively, D is TRBD1 (5 bases). V lost 5 bases, J lost 9 bases, and 14 bases lay in between. The CDR3 runs 13 residues. The CDR3 coding sequence is TGTGCCAGCAGTAACAGGTTCGGGGGGCCCCAGCATTTT. It codes for CASSNRFGGPQHF.

The CDR3 DNA follows: TGTGCCAGCAGAACCACAGCATACACTGAAGCTTTCTTT. Its protein is CASRTTAYTEAFF. The V and J genes are TRBV2 and TRBJ1-1; no firm D call. This CDR3 has 13 amino acids. Germline V gives CDR1 SNHLY, CDR2 FYNNEI. The V end was cut by 6 bases, the J end by 3 bases, with 11 bases between.

J is TRBJ2-7 and V is TRBV12-3 or TRBV12-4; D gene unclear. This CDR3 spans 11 amino acids. Deletions cut 3 bases from V and 6 bases from J, with 6 bases between. CDR3 residues: CASSFGPEQYF. The CDR3 DNA is TGTGCCAGCAGTTTTGGGCCCGAGCAGTACTTC.

The chain is built from TRBV3-1 (or the pseudogene TRBV3-2) and TRBJ1-3, with TRBD1 identical over 7 bases. The CDR3 contains 15 residues. V trimming: 4 bases; J trimming: 2 bases; junction bases outside the gene matches: 5. Germline V lookup: CDR1 LGHDT, CDR2 YNNKEL (reference sequence). This CDR3 is CASSPGDRAGNTIYF. CDR3 nucleotides: TGTGCCAGCAGCCCGGGCGACAGGGCTGGAAACACCATATATTTT.

The CDR3 DNA reads TGTGCCTGGACTAGCGGGACCAAATACAATGAGCAGTTCTTC. Its translation: CAWTSGTKYNEQFF. The chain couples TRBV30 to TRBJ2-1; 9 positions agree with TRBD2. CDR1 is GTSNPN and CDR2 is SVGIG in the germline V gene (reference sequence). Trimming took 4 bases from V and 4 from J; bases not matched to a gene: 5. The CDR3 consists of 14 residues.